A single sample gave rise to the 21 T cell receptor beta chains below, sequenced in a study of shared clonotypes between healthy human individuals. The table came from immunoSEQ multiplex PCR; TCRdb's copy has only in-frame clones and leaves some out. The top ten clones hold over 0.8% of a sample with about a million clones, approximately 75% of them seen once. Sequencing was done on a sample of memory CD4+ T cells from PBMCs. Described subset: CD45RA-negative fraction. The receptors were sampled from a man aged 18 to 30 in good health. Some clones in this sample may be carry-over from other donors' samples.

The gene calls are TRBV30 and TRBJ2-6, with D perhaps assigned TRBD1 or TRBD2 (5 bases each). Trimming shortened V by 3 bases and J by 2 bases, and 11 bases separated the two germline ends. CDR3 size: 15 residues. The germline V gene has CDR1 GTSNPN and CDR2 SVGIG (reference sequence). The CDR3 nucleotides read TGTGCCTGGAGGGCCTGGGACCCTGGGGCCAACGTCCTGACTTTC. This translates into CAWRAWDPGANVLTF.

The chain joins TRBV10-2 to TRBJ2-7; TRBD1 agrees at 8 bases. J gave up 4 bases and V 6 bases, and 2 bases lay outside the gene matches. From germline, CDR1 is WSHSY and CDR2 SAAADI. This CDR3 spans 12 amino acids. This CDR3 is CASRDRAYEQYF. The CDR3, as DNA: TGCGCCAGCAGGGACAGGGCGTACGAGCAGTACTTC.

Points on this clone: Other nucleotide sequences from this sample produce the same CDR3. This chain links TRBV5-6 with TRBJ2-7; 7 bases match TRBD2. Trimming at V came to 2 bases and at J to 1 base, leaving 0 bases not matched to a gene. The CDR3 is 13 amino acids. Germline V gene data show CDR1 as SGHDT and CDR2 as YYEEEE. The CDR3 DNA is TGTGCCAGCAGCTTAGCGGGGTCCTACGAGCAGTACTTC. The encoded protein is CASSLAGSYEQYF.

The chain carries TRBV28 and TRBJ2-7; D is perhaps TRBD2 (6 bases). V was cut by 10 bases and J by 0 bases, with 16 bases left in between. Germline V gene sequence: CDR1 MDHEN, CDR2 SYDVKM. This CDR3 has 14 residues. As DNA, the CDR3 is TGTGCCACCCTAACGGACGGGAGCTCCTACGAGCAGTACTTC. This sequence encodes CATLTDGSSYEQYF.

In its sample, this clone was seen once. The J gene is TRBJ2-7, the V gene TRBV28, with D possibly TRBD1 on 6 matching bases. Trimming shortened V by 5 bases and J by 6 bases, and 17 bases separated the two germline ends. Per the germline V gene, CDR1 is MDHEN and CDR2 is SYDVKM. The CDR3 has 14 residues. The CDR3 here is CASSLSQGKGEQYF. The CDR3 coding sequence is TGTGCCAGCAGTCTCTCACAGGGCAAAGGCGAGCAGTACTTC.

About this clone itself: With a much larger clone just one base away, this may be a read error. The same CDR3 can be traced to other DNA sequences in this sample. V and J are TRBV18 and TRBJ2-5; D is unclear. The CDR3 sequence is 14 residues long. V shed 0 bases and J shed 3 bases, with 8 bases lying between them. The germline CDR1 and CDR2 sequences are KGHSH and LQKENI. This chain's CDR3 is CASSPPGQKETQYF. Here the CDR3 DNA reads TGTGCCAGCTCACCACCGGGTCAGAAAGAGACCCAGTACTTC. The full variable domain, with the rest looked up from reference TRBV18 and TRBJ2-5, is NAGVMQNPRHLVRRRGQEARLRCSPMKGHSHVYWYRQLPEEGLKFMVYLQKENIIDESGMPKERFSAEFPKEGPSILRIQQVVRGDSAAYFCASSPPGQKETQYFGPGTRLLVL.

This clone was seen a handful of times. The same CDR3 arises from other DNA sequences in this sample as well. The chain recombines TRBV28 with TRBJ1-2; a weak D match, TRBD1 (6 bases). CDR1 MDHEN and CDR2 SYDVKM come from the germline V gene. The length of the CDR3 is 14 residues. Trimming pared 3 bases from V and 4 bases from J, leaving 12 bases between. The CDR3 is CASSLGGLGYGYTF. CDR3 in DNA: TGTGCCAGCAGTTTGGGGGGCCTGGGCTATGGCTACACCTTC.

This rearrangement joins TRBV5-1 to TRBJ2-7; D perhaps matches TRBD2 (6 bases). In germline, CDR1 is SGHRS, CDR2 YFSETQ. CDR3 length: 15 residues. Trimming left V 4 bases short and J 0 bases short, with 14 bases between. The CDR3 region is CASSREPGASYEQYF. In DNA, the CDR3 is TGCGCCAGCAGCCGAGAGCCGGGAGCCTCCTACGAGCAGTACTTC. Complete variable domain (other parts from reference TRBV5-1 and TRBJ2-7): KAGVTQTPRYLIKTRGQQVTLSCSPISGHRSVSWYQQTPGQGLQFLFEYFSETQRNKGNFPGRFSGRQFSNSRSEMNVSTLELGDSALYLCASSREPGASYEQYFGPGTRLTVT.

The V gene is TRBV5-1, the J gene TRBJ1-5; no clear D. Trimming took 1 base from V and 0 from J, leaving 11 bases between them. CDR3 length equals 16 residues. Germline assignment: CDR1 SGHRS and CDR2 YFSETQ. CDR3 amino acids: CASSLLPSYSNQPQHF. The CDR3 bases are TGCGCCAGCAGCTTGCTGCCTTCCTATAGCAATCAGCCCCAGCATTTT.

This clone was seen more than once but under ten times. The CDR3 protein is CASSAQGWDTEAFF. The CDR3 DNA follows: TGTGCCAGCAGTGCCCAGGGTTGGGACACTGAAGCTTTCTTT. The rearrangement joins TRBV6-1 to TRBJ1-1; possibly TRBD1 for D (5 bases). CDR1 is MNHNS and CDR2 is SASEGT in the germline V gene. This CDR3 contains 14 residues. V lost 4 bases and J lost 3, with 12 bases in between.

The CDR3: CASKKEWPGELFF. In nucleotides, the CDR3 is TGTGCCAGTAAGAAAGAGTGGCCCGGGGAGCTGTTTTTT. The chain carries TRBV19 and TRBJ2-2; D not resolved. V lost 7 bases, J lost 6 bases, and 12 bases lay in between. Per the germline V gene, CDR1 is LNHDA and CDR2 is SQIVND (reference sequence). The CDR3 totals 13 residues.

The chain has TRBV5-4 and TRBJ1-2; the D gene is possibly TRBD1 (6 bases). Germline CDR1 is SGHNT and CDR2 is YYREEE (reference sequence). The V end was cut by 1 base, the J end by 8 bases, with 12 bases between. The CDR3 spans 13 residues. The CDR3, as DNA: TGTGCCAGCAGCTTGACGAAGGGGGAGGGCTACACCTTC. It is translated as CASSLTKGEGYTF.

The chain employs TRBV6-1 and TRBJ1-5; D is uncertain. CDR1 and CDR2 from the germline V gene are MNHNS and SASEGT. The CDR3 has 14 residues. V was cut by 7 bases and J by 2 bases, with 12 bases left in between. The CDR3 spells CASIGHWGNQPQHF. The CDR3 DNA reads TGTGCCAGCATTGGTCACTGGGGCAATCAGCCCCAGCATTTT.

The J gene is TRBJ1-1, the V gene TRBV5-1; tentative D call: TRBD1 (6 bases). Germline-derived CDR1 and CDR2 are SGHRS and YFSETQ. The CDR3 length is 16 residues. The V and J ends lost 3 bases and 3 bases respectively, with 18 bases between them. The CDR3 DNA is TGCGCCAGCAGCTGGGCGGGGCGGCAGGGGTACACTGAAGCTTTCTTT. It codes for CASSWAGRQGYTEAFF. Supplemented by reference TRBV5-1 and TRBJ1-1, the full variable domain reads KAGVTQTPRYLIKTRGQQVTLSCSPISGHRSVSWYQQTPGQGLQFLFEYFSETQRNKGNFPGRFSGRQFSNSRSEMNVSTLELGDSALYLCASSWAGRQGYTEAFFGQGTRLTVV.

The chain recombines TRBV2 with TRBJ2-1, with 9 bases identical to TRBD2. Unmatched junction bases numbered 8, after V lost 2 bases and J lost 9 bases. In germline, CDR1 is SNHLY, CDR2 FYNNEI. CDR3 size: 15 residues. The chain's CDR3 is CASSETLAGFSEQFF. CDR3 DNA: TGTGCCAGCAGTGAAACCCTAGCGGGATTTAGTGAGCAGTTCTTC.

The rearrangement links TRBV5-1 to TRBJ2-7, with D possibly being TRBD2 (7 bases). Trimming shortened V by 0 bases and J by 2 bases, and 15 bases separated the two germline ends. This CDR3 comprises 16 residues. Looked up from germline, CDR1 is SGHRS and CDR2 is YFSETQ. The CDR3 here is CASSLVGGARAYEQYF. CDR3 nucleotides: TGCGCCAGCAGCTTGGTAGGGGGGGCGAGGGCCTACGAGCAGTACTTC.

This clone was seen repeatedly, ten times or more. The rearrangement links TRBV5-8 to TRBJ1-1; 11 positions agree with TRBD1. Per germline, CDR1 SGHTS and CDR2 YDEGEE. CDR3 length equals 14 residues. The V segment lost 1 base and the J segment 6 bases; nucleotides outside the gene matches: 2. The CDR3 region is CASSLLGQGAEAFF. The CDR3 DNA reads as TGTGCCAGCAGCTTGTTGGGACAGGGGGCTGAAGCTTTCTTT.

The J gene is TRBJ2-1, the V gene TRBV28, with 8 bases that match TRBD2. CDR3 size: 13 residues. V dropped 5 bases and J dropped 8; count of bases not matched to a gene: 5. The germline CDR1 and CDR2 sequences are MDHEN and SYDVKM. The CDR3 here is CASSSGSTDEQFF. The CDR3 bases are TGTGCCAGCAGTAGCGGGAGTACAGATGAGCAGTTCTTC.

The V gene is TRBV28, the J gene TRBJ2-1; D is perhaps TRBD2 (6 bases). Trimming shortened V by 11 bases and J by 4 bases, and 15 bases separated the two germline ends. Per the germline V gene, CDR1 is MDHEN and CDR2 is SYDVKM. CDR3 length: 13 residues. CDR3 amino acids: CAHAGLRYNEQFF. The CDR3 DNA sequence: TGTGCCCATGCGGGGCTAAGATACAATGAGCAGTTCTTC.

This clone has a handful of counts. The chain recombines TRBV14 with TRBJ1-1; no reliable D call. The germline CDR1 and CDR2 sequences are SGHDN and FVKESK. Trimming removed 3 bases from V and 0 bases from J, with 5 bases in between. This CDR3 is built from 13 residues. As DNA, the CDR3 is TGTGCCAGCAGCCAGCTAATGAACACTGAAGCTTTCTTT. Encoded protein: CASSQLMNTEAFF.

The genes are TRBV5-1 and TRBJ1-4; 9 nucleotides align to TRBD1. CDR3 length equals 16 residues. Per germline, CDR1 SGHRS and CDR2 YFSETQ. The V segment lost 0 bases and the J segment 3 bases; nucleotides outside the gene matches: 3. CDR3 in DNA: TGCGCCAGCAGCTTGGATGGACAGGGGTCTAATGAAAAACTGTTTTTT. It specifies CASSLDGQGSNEKLFF.